The 31 T cell receptor beta chains presented below share a single source sample, sequenced in a study of blood T cell repertoires in COVID-19. The repertoire was sequenced with immunoSEQ multiplex PCR; TCRdb's copy has only in-frame clones and lacks some. The data contain thousands of clones, roughly 84% of them singletons. The specimen was peripheral blood. Every receptor here comes from a human donor with active COVID-19. The donor label of this sample is uncertain.

The chain joins TRBV3-1 (or the pseudogene TRBV3-2) to TRBJ2-2; the D gene is possibly TRBD2 (5 bases). Trimming cost V 4 bases and J 6 bases, with 9 bases left between them. This CDR3 contains 13 residues. Germline V gene data show CDR1 as LGHDT and CDR2 as YNNKEL (reference sequence). The CDR3, as DNA: TGTGCCAGCAGCCGACTAAACTCCGGGGAGCTGTTTTTT. Amino acid sequence: CASSRLNSGELFF.

CDR3 region: CASSPFYAGGRETQYF. As DNA, the CDR3 is TGTGCCAGCAGTCCCTTCTATGCGGGAGGGAGGGAGACCCAGTACTTC. The J gene is TRBJ2-5, the V gene TRBV27; 9 nucleotides match TRBD2. V dropped 5 bases and J dropped 5; count of bases not matched to a gene: 12. The CDR3 loop spans 16 amino acids. CDR1 and CDR2 (germline): MNHEY, SMNVEV (reference sequence).

The rearrangement links TRBV28 to TRBJ2-6; TRBD1 matches 8 bases. Germline V gene sequence: CDR1 MDHEN, CDR2 SYDVKM. V gave up 6 bases and J gave up 3 bases; unmatched junction bases: 4. CDR3 length: 15 residues. CDR3 bases: TGTGCCAGCAGGTCAGGGGGCGATGGGGCCAACGTCCTGACTTTC. Encoded protein: CASRSGGDGANVLTF.

This clone came up once. CDR3 region: CASSISPGSYNEQFF. The CDR3 bases are TGTGCCAGTAGTATAAGCCCAGGGTCCTACAATGAGCAGTTCTTC. This chain connects TRBV19 to TRBJ2-1; tentatively, D is TRBD1 (5 bases). The CDR3 has 15 amino acids. Germline V CDR1 and CDR2: LNHDA, SQIVND (reference sequence). Trimming cost V 2 bases and J 1 base, with 9 bases left between them. The variable domain in full, with the rest retrieved from reference TRBV19 and TRBJ2-1, is DGGITQSPKYLFRKEGQNVTLSCEQNLNHDAMYWYRQDPGQGLRLIYYSQIVNDFQKGDIAEGYSVSREKKESFPLTVTSAQKNPTAFYLCASSISPGSYNEQFFGPGTRLTVL.

V gene TRBV5-1 combines with J gene TRBJ2-5; 7 nucleotides match TRBD2. The CDR3 is made up of 14 amino acids. Germline-derived CDR1 and CDR2 are SGHRS and YFSETQ. V lost 4 bases, J lost 5 bases, and 8 bases stayed unmatched. In DNA form, the CDR3 reads TGCGCCAGCAGCCCCGGCGGGGGTTCGGAGACCCAGTACTTC. It codes for CASSPGGGSETQYF.

This sequence joins TRBV19 and TRBJ1-5; D gene unclear. V lost 5 bases and J lost 2, with 13 bases in between. The germline gives CDR1 LNHDA, CDR2 SQIVND (reference sequence). This CDR3 has 15 residues. The CDR3 region is CASSVGLRGNQPQHF. The CDR3 bases are TGTGCCAGTAGTGTCGGGCTGAGGGGCAATCAGCCCCAGCATTTT. The full variable domain, in which reference TRBV19 and TRBJ1-5 provide the parts outside the CDR3, is DGGITQSPKYLFRKEGQNVTLSCEQNLNHDAMYWYRQDPGQGLRLIYYSQIVNDFQKGDIAEGYSVSREKKESFPLTVTSAQKNPTAFYLCASSVGLRGNQPQHFGDGTRLSIL.

The chain links TRBV28 to TRBJ1-5; D not certain. The V gene's germline CDR1 is MDHEN and CDR2 SYDVKM. V lost 6 bases and J 4 bases, leaving 10 bases between the germline ends. The CDR3 totals 13 residues. CDR3 in amino acids: CASRRDGNQPQHF. For the CDR3, the DNA is TGTGCCAGCAGACGCGACGGGAATCAGCCCCAGCATTTT.

As to this clone: One end of the junction does not line up with germline, which may come from a read error. The chain joins TRBV7-7 to TRBJ2-5; tentative D call: TRBD1 (6 bases). This CDR3 is built from 13 residues. The germline gives CDR1 SSHAT, CDR2 FNYEAQ (reference sequence). The DNA of the CDR3 is TGTGCTAGCAGCTTCGGACAGCGAGAGACCCAGTACTTC. The encoded protein is CASSFGQRETQYF. Variable domain in full (rest from reference TRBV7-7 and TRBJ2-5): GAGVSQSPRYKVTKRGQDVTLRCDPISSHATLYWYQQALGQGPEFLTYFNYEAQPDKSGLPSDRFSAERPEGSISTLTIQRTEQRDSAMYRCASSFGQRETQYFGPGTRLLVL.

The chain recombines TRBV20-1 with TRBJ1-4; 7 bases fit TRBD1. The junction had 4 bases not matched to a gene; V was cut back by 2 bases and J by 16 bases. The CDR3 consists of 10 residues. Germline CDR1 and CDR2: DFQATT and SNEGSKA (reference sequence). CDR3 residues: CSARNRGWFF. The CDR3 DNA reads as TGCAGTGCTAGAAACAGGGGATGGTTTTTT.

Only one count was recorded for this clone. The chain joins TRBV27 to TRBJ2-1; 11 nucleotides align to TRBD2. Germline V gene sequence: CDR1 MNHEY, CDR2 SMNVEV (reference sequence). The CDR3 extends over 15 amino acids. V lost 5 bases, J lost 9 bases, and 9 bases stayed unmatched. The CDR3 protein is CASSLLAGVISEQFF. In nucleotides, the CDR3 is TGTGCCAGCAGTCTACTAGCGGGAGTAATCAGTGAGCAGTTCTTC.

This chain links TRBV6-5 with TRBJ2-1; TRBD2 matches 14 bases. V was clipped by 5 bases and J by 13 bases; unmatched bases: 4. CDR1 is MNHEY and CDR2 is SVGAGI in the germline V gene. This CDR3 region has 13 residues. The CDR3 region is CASSPGLAGGQFF. CDR3 nucleotides: TGTGCCAGCAGTCCCGGACTAGCGGGAGGTCAGTTCTTC.

This chain links TRBV7-9 with TRBJ1-2, with D possibly TRBD1 on 6 matching bases. CDR3 length: 13 residues. V was pared by 5 bases and J by 10 bases, with 17 bases between. Germline V lookup: CDR1 SEHNR, CDR2 FQNEAQ (reference sequence). In nucleotides, the CDR3 is TGTGCCAGCAGCATTAGCGGGACACCCTTCTACACCTTC. Translated: CASSISGTPFYTF.

The chain combines TRBV29-1 with TRBJ1-1; 9 nucleotides align to TRBD1. The V and J ends lost 4 bases and 5 bases, in that order; junction bases with no gene match: 14. The CDR3 runs 16 residues. In germline, CDR1 is SQVTM, CDR2 ANQGSEA. CDR3 nucleotides: TGCAGCGTTGTAAAAAGCGTGGGACAGGGACATACTGAAGCTTTCTTT. Translated, it gives CSVVKSVGQGHTEAFF.

J is TRBJ2-1 and V is TRBV18; D is possibly TRBD2 (6 bases). The CDR3 loop spans 17 amino acids. V dropped 3 bases and J dropped 5 bases, with 20 bases sitting between them. Germline V gene data show CDR1 as KGHSH and CDR2 as LQKENI. The CDR3 coding sequence is TGTGCCAGCTCACCTTCTCATCGGACGGACTACAACAATGAGCAGTTCTTC. Amino acid sequence: CASSPSHRTDYNNEQFF. The complete variable domain, with remaining parts taken from reference TRBV18 and TRBJ2-1, reads NAGVMQNPRHLVRRRGQEARLRCSPMKGHSHVYWYRQLPEEGLKFMVYLQKENIIDESGMPKERFSAEFPKEGPSILRIQQVVRGDSAAYFCASSPSHRTDYNNEQFFGPGTRLTVL.

This sequence joins TRBV27 and TRBJ1-5, with D possibly matching TRBD1 (5 bases). CDR1 is MNHEY, CDR2 SMNVEV, per germline (reference sequence). CDR3 length: 14 residues. V was shortened by 3 bases and J by 4 bases, with 10 bases between the two germline ends. The DNA for the CDR3 is TGTGCCAGCAGTTTCCAGGGAAAAAATCAGCCCCAGCATTTT. Its translation: CASSFQGKNQPQHF.

The V call is TRBV11-3, the J call TRBJ2-1, with D tentatively TRBD1 (6 bases). This CDR3 is built from 15 residues. V was pared by 3 bases and J by 5 bases, with 14 bases between. CDR1 and CDR2 (germline): SGHNT, YENEEA. The CDR3 sequence is CASSFLGQLNNEQFF. The DNA for the CDR3 is TGTGCCAGCAGCTTCCTCGGACAGCTAAACAATGAGCAGTTCTTC.

The rearrangement uses TRBV4-2 and TRBJ2-1, with 9 bases identical to TRBD2. The CDR3 runs to 16 residues. V shed 0 bases and J 3 bases; nucleotides not matched to a gene: 3. In germline, CDR1 is LGHNA, CDR2 YNFKEQ. CDR3 nucleotides: TGTGCCAGCAGCCAAGAAGCGCGGGGGGGCTACAATGAGCAGTTCTTC. Translating gives CASSQEARGGYNEQFF.

This chain links TRBV5-6 with TRBJ2-3; D gene unclear. V dropped 4 bases and J dropped 4 bases, with 16 bases sitting between them. Germline V lookup: CDR1 SGHDT, CDR2 YYEEEE. This CDR3 region has 15 residues. The CDR3: CASSHRIGSADTQYF. The CDR3 DNA reads as TGTGCCAGCAGCCACCGAATCGGCAGCGCAGATACGCAGTATTTT.

CDR3: CASSPDGDYGYTF. CDR3 in DNA: TGCGCCAGCAGCCCGGACGGGGACTATGGCTACACCTTC. This chain joins TRBV5-1 and TRBJ1-2; D remains ambiguous. Germline V CDR1 and CDR2: SGHRS, YFSETQ. This CDR3 has 13 amino acids. V lost 4 bases, J lost 3 bases, and 10 bases lay in between.

The chain has TRBV7-8 and TRBJ2-1, with D possibly TRBD2 on 5 matching bases. Germline values: CDR1 SGHVS, CDR2 FQNEAQ. V was trimmed by 5 bases and J by 4 bases, leaving 12 bases between them. This CDR3 is built from 14 residues. This CDR3 reads CASSPPGLYNEQFF. CDR3 sequence (DNA): TGTGCCAGCAGCCCACCCGGACTTTACAATGAGCAGTTCTTC. Together with reference TRBV7-8 and TRBJ2-1, the CDR3 gives the full variable domain: GAGVSQSPRYKVAKRGQDVALRCDPISGHVSLFWYQQALGQGPEFLTYFQNEAQLDKSGLPSDRFFAERPEGSVSTLKIQRTQQEDSAVYLCASSPPGLYNEQFFGPGTRLTVL.

The chain is built from TRBV5-1 and TRBJ2-1, with 8 bases aligning to TRBD2. The ends lost 2 bases at V and 8 bases at J; junction bases unmatched: 6. The germline V gene encodes CDR1 SGHRS and CDR2 YFSETQ. The CDR3 is 14 amino acids. CDR3 sequence reads: CASSFSGTGDEQFF. CDR3 coding DNA: TGCGCCAGCAGCTTTAGCGGGACTGGGGATGAGCAGTTCTTC.

The genes are TRBV28 and TRBJ2-7, with D possibly matching TRBD1 (6 bases). Trimming left V 4 bases short and J 7 bases short, with 23 bases between. Germline V gene data show CDR1 as MDHEN and CDR2 as SYDVKM. The CDR3 length is 16 residues. The CDR3 DNA follows: TGTGCCAGCAGTTCCGTTACAGGCAGGGGAGTTGATGAGCAGTACTTC. Amino acid sequence: CASSSVTGRGVDEQYF. Full variable domain (remainder filled in from reference TRBV28 and TRBJ2-7): DVKVTQSSRYLVKRTGEKVFLECVQDMDHENMFWYRQDPGLGLRLIYFSYDVKMKEKGDIPEGYSVSREKKERFSLILESASTNQTSMYLCASSSVTGRGVDEQYFGPGTRLTVT.

J is TRBJ2-1 and V is TRBV6-5; 8 nucleotides agree with TRBD1. Per the germline V gene, CDR1 is MNHEY and CDR2 is SVGAGI. The CDR3 runs 14 residues. The ends lost 0 bases at V and 5 bases at J; junction bases unmatched: 0. The CDR3 loop reads CASSYSDRDNEQFF. CDR3 nucleotides: TGTGCCAGCAGTTACTCGGACAGGGACAATGAGCAGTTCTTC.

The chain is built from TRBV15 and TRBJ2-3, with D perhaps TRBD2 (6 bases). Per the germline V gene, CDR1 is LNHNV and CDR2 is YYDKDF (reference sequence). Trimming took off 5 bases at V and 0 bases at J, with 12 bases between the two ends. CDR3 length equals 15 residues. The CDR3 bases are TGTGCCACCAGCGCAAGCGGACTAAGCACAGATACGCAGTATTTT. This codes for CATSASGLSTDTQYF.

In DNA, the CDR3 is TGTGCCAGCAGCTTAGATCCGACGGGGGCAGATACGCAGTATTTT. Protein sequence: CASSLDPTGADTQYF. The chain uses TRBV11-2 and TRBJ2-3, with a weak D call TRBD2 (6 bases). Germline CDR1 SGHAT, CDR2 FQNNGV. CDR3 length equals 15 residues. The V end was cut by 0 bases, the J end by 4 bases, with 11 bases between. Using reference TRBV11-2 and TRBJ2-3 for the parts outside the CDR3, the full variable domain is EAGVAQSPRYKIIEKRQSVAFWCNPISGHATLYWYQQILGQGPKLLIQFQNNGVVDDSQLPKDRFSAERLKGVDSTLKIQPAKLEDSAVYLCASSLDPTGADTQYFGPGTRLTVL.

The chain links TRBV7-2 to TRBJ2-7, with TRBD2 identical over 8 bases. Germline CDR1 is SGHTA and CDR2 is FQGNSA. The CDR3 covers 15 residues. The trim removed 5 bases at V and 3 bases at J, leaving 9 bases unmatched. This CDR3 reads CASSPGTSGIYEQYF. The CDR3 DNA reads TGTGCCAGCAGCCCAGGAACTAGCGGAATCTACGAGCAGTACTTC.

This chain uses TRBV27 with TRBJ2-3, with TRBD2 as a possible D gene (6 bases). V was clipped by 1 base and J by 0 bases, with 8 bases between them. This CDR3 comprises 15 residues. CDR1 and CDR2 from the germline V gene are MNHEY and SMNVEV (reference sequence). The CDR3 loop is CASSLFGGSTDTQYF. CDR3 nucleotides: TGTGCCAGCAGTTTATTCGGAGGGAGCACAGATACGCAGTATTTT.

The rearrangement links TRBV19 to TRBJ2-7; 8 nucleotides match TRBD1. The germline CDR1 and CDR2 sequences are LNHDA and SQIVND (reference sequence). The junction had 5 bases not matched to a gene; V was cut back by 6 bases and J by 4 bases. This CDR3 spans 13 amino acids. The CDR3 region has the DNA TGTGCCAGTAGCCCAGGGGGCAGGTACGAGCAGTACTTC. Amino acid sequence: CASSPGGRYEQYF.

The rearrangement links TRBV11-1 to TRBJ2-2, with 9 bases identical to TRBD2. Germline CDR1 is SGHAT and CDR2 is FQDESV (reference sequence). After removal of 10 bases from V and 2 bases from J, the junction contained 11 bases not matched to a gene. This CDR3 is built from 16 residues. CDR3 nucleotides: TGTGCCACGCACAGCGGCCTAGCGGGAAACACCGGGGAGCTGTTTTTT. It yields the protein CATHSGLAGNTGELFF.

V usage is TRBV29-1 and J usage is TRBJ2-1, with 12 bases that match TRBD2. Germline lookup yields CDR1 SQVTM and CDR2 ANQGSEA. After removal of 4 bases from V and 7 bases from J, the junction contained 2 bases not matched to a gene. The CDR3 is made up of 13 amino acids. The CDR3 DNA reads as TGCAGCGTTGGGACTAGCGGGAATAATGAGCAGTTCTTC. It specifies CSVGTSGNNEQFF.

The genes are TRBV7-9 and TRBJ2-3, with 8 bases matching TRBD2. Germline loops: CDR1 SEHNR, CDR2 FQNEAQ (reference sequence). V was clipped by 4 bases and J by 2 bases; unmatched bases: 8. The CDR3 totals 16 residues. The CDR3 bases are TGTGCCAGCAGCTCCGGGGTAGCGGGGTTCACAGATACGCAGTATTTT. Protein product: CASSSGVAGFTDTQYF.